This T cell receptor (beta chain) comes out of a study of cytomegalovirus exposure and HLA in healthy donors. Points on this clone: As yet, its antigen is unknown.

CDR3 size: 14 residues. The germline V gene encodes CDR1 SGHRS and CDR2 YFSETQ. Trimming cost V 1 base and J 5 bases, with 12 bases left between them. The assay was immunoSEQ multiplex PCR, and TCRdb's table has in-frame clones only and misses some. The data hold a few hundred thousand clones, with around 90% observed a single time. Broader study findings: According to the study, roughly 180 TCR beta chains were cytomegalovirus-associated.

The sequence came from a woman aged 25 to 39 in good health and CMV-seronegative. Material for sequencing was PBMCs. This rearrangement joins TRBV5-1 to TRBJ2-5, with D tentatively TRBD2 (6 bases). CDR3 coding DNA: TGCGCCAGCAGCTTGCTCGCGGGGAGCGAGACCCAGTACTTC. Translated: CASSLLAGSETQYF.